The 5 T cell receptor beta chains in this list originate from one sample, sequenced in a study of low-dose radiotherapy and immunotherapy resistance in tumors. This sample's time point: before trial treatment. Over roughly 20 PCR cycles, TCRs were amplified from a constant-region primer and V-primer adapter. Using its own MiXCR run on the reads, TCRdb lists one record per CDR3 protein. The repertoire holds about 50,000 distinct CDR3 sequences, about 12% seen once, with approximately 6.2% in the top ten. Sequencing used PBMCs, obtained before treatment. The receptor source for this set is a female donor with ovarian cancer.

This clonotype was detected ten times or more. CDR3 DNA sequence: TGTGCCAGCAGGGCAGGGGCTCGCGTTGAGCAGTTCTTC. Protein: CASRAGARVEQFF. This chain joins TRBV2 and TRBJ2-1, with D possibly matching TRBD1 (6 bases). This CDR3 is 13 amino acids long. V shed 6 bases and J shed 9 bases, with 15 bases lying between them. Germline-derived CDR1 and CDR2 are SNHLY and FYNNEI.

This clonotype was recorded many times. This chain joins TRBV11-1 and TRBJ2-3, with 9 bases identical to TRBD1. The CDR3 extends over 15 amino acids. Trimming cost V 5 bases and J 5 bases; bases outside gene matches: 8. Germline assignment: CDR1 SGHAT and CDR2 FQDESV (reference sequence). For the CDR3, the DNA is TGTGCCAGCAGCCGAACAGGGGGCGCGGGAGATACGCAGTATTTT. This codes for CASSRTGGAGDTQYF.

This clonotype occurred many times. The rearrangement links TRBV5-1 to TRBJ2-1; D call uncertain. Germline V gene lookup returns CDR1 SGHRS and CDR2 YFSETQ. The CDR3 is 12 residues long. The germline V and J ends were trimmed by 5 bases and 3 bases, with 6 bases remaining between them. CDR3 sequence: CASRPNYNEQFF. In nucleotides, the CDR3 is TGCGCCAGCAGGCCCAACTACAATGAGCAGTTCTTC.

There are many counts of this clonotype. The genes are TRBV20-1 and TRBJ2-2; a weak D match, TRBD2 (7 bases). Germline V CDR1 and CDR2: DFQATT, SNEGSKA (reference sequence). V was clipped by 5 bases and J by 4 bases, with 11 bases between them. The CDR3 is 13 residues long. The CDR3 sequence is CSARGGSTGELFF. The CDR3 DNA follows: TGCAGTGCTCGCGGGGGCTCCACCGGGGAGCTGTTTTTT.

The CDR3 protein is CASSWGSGGEETQYF. For the CDR3, the DNA is TGTGCCAGCAGCTGGGGTAGCGGGGGGGAAGAGACCCAGTACTTC. J is TRBJ2-5 and V is TRBV7-8; 11 bases align to TRBD2. Germline V CDR1 and CDR2: SGHVS, FQNEAQ. After removal of 4 bases from V and 3 bases from J, the junction contained 4 bases not matched to a gene. The CDR3 loop spans 15 amino acids.